This T cell receptor beta chain stems from a study of human T cells and chemical hapten exposure. Time point reported: patch test 1, 2 weeks after DPC sensitization. Specified treatment: therapeutic diphenylcyclopropenone sensitization with weekly scalp DPC. Points on this clonotype: No antigen is known for it.

Using its own MiXCR run on the RACE reads, TCRdb lists one record per CDR3 protein. The table includes fewer than 100,000 distinct CDR3 sequences, roughly 12% detected once. Overall study results and limits: All donors were alopecia patients, so their immunity may differ from that of healthy people. TCRs exceeding a frequency of 1 in 1000 stayed unchanged under DPC sensitization.

Germline V gives CDR1 SQVTM, CDR2 ANQGSEA. The CDR3 runs to 14 residues. The junction had 9 bases not matched to a gene; V was cut back by 6 bases and J by 6 bases. V gene TRBV29-1 combines with J gene TRBJ2-7; 12 bases align to TRBD2. The source was whole blood, collected in connection with sensitization to the hapten diphenylcyclopropenone (DPC). This clonotype originated in a woman between 40 and 55 years old with alopecia areata. Some clones in this sample may be carry-over from other donors' samples. For the CDR3, the DNA is TGCAGCGTGACCGGGACTAGCGGGTCTCTCGAGCAGTACTTC. This sequence encodes CSVTGTSGSLEQYF.